This paragraph reports one T cell receptor (beta chain). Its antigen is not yet known. No base-level quality is on record; no much larger clone is a single base apart. The data were obtained in a study of response to subunit inactivated influenza vaccine (dated by TCRdb to 2016 to 2019). In terms of the full investigation: Deep quantitative profiling of the T cell receptor repertoire was used in the study to follow responses to a trivalent subunit inactivated influenza vaccine.

According to the germline V gene, CDR1 reads MNHEY and CDR2 reads SVGAGI. Trimming takes 0 bases from V and 2 bases from J, and the germline ends sit 7 bases apart. From cysteine to phenylalanine, the CDR3 is 15 amino acids long. The retained sequence is limited to the CDR3, 45 bases, with the frame set at the first base. The receptor library was made with RT-PCR. Sequencing was carried out with an Illumina HiSeq 2500. TCRdb applied fastp at Q25 and MiXCR to the public reads, then kept only in-frame beta chains. One record per CDR3 amino acid sequence lists the most common genes and DNA. Recorded for this sample are roughly 620,000 distinct CDR3 sequences; 11% of them occurred a single time. Together, the top ten hold about 11% of the sample. Broader findings and caveats from the paper: The authors suggested that each seasonal influenza vaccination may recruit only a limited number of new T cells.

The same sample was also studied in work on T cells expressing NK-cell markers. Per the second study: 5'RACE template switching, by which a universal primer site and unique molecular identifiers were added, was used to make TCR beta cDNA libraries. In sorted CD3+CD56+NKG2C+, CD3+CD56+NKG2C- and CD3+CD56-NKG2C+ T-cell subsets from 7 to 9 donors, TCR beta-chain repertoires were profiled. Of the eight sequenced donors, seven were found to be HCMV-seropositive and one was found to be HCMV-seronegative. To restrict sorting to alphabetaTCR-expressing T cells, an anti-gammadeltaTCR antibody was added in several experiments. In over 5 donors, the dominant CD3+CD56+NKG2C+ clonotypes were among the top 10 CD8+ clonotypes and accounted for about 1.0-7.5% of CD8+ T cells. Those dominant clonotypes were again the most abundant among CD3+CD56-NKG2C+ cells in a handful of donors, at about 28.3-65%. It remained unclear whether the expanded NKG2C-expressing T cell clones were specific for HCMV antigens. The study sequenced eight donors, all healthy volunteers chosen at random: three men and five women. A commercial ELISA kit detecting HCMV-specific IgG in serum was used to determine HCMV serostatus. Ficoll density gradient centrifugation was used to isolate peripheral blood mononuclear cells from blood. For several donors, bulk peripheral blood T-cell repertoires were also sequenced from unsorted PBMC. Priming for cDNA synthesis came from the TCR beta constant segment, and two successive PCR amplification steps followed. Illumina HiSeq 2000/2500, MiSeq or NextSeq was used to sequence libraries as 2 x 150 bp reads. MIGEC handled demultiplexing of the reads and grouping by UMI, while MiTCR was used to assemble and quantify clonotypes. To remove erroneous sequences, TCR cDNA sequences were retained only when supported by two or more reads. The tcR package was used for downstream repertoire analysis, and clonotypes were matched across fractions by CDR3 nucleotide sequence plus V segment. Antigen specificity was annotated against VDJdb with VDJmatch, allowing one amino acid substitution in CDR3.

The clonotype was recovered from a man aged 50-60 years who received an inactivated influenza vaccine. Donor details come from another sample of the same person, matched by shared clones. The sequence joins TRBV6-5 to TRBJ2-2, with no confident D gene call. The sequenced sample was PBMCs from blood, obtained on the day of vaccination. The CDR3 here reads CASSYSGRNTGELFF. Read as DNA, the sequence is TGTGCCAGCAGTTACTCCGGACGAAACACCGGGGAGCTGTTTTTT.